These T cell receptor beta chains were read from a single sample in a study of shared clonotypes between healthy human individuals. Using immunoSEQ multiplex PCR, the repertoire was profiled, and TCRdb retains in-frame clones only, with some absent. There are millions of clones in the sample; around 95% occur only once, and roughly 0.13% lies in the top ten. Input material: naive CD4+ T cells sorted from blood. The receptor source for this set is a man younger than 30 in good health. Both conserved end residues are part of each CDR3. The order of the fields is J gene, D gene, clone size, V gene, CDR3 length, CDR3 protein, CDR3 DNA. A D gene is named only where the DNA matches it firmly. Expanded clones get a size class; other rows say once, few or many, or leave the size out.

j_call: TRBJ2-3
d_call: NA
clone_size: NA
v_call: TRBV5-1
cdr3_length: 16
cdr3_aa: CASSLAGVRSTDTQYF
cdr3_nt: TGCGCCAGCAGCTTGGCCGGGGTCAGGAGCACAGATACGCAGTATTTT

j_call: TRBJ2-7
d_call: TRBD1
clone_size: NA
v_call: TRBV14
cdr3_length: 16
cdr3_aa: CASSQKPGQGSYEQYF
cdr3_nt: TGTGCCAGCAGCCAAAAACCGGGACAGGGAAGCTACGAGCAGTACTTC

j_call: TRBJ2-3
d_call: NA
clone_size: NA
v_call: TRBV10-1
cdr3_length: 13
cdr3_aa: CASSEGGTDTQYF
cdr3_nt: TGCGCCAGCAGTGAGGGGGGCACAGATACGCAGTATTTT

j_call: TRBJ2-3
d_call: TRBD2
clone_size: NA
v_call: TRBV5-4
cdr3_length: 14
cdr3_aa: CADDGGLGTDTQYF
cdr3_nt: TGTGCCGACGATGGCGGACTAGGCACAGATACGCAGTATTTT

j_call: TRBJ2-6
d_call: NA
clone_size: NA
v_call: TRBV18
cdr3_length: 18
cdr3_aa: CASSLMPGQSSGANVLTF
cdr3_nt: TGTGCCAGCTCACTAATGCCGGGACAAAGCTCTGGGGCCAACGTCCTGACTTTC

j_call: TRBJ1-3
d_call: TRBD1
clone_size: NA
v_call: TRBV4-1
cdr3_length: 17
cdr3_aa: CASSQAADRGSGNTIYF
cdr3_nt: TGCGCCAGCAGCCAAGCCGCGGACAGGGGTTCAGGAAACACCATATATTTT

j_call: TRBJ2-2
d_call: TRBD2
clone_size: NA
v_call: TRBV5-1
cdr3_length: 16
cdr3_aa: CASFNGGGTNTGELFF
cdr3_nt: TGCGCCAGTTTTAACGGCGGGGGAACGAACACCGGGGAGCTGTTTTTT

j_call: TRBJ1-6
d_call: NA
clone_size: NA
v_call: TRBV6-1
cdr3_length: 15
cdr3_aa: CASSEGGFAGSPLHF
cdr3_nt: TGTGCCAGCAGTGAAGGGGGTTTTGCTGGTTCACCCCTCCACTTT

j_call: TRBJ2-3
d_call: NA
clone_size: NA
v_call: TRBV13
cdr3_length: 14
cdr3_aa: CASRRRQATDTQYF
cdr3_nt: TGTGCCAGCAGGAGAAGACAGGCGACAGATACGCAGTATTTT

j_call: TRBJ2-5
d_call: NA
clone_size: NA
v_call: TRBV6-6
cdr3_length: 12
cdr3_aa: CASSRMRETQYF
cdr3_nt: TGTGCCAGCAGTAGAATGCGCGAGACCCAGTACTTC

j_call: TRBJ1-5
d_call: TRBD1
clone_size: NA
v_call: TRBV5-1
cdr3_length: 15
cdr3_aa: CASSPGTGKDQPQHF
cdr3_nt: TGCGCCAGCAGTCCCGGGACAGGGAAGGATCAGCCCCAGCATTTT

j_call: TRBJ2-7
d_call: TRBD2
clone_size: NA
v_call: TRBV4-1
cdr3_length: 16
cdr3_aa: CASSQNIAGAAYEQYF
cdr3_nt: TGCGCCAGCAGCCAAAATATAGCGGGGGCTGCCTACGAGCAGTACTTC

j_call: TRBJ1-4
d_call: NA
clone_size: NA
v_call: TRBV27
cdr3_length: 12
cdr3_aa: CASRDGNEKLFF
cdr3_nt: TGTGCCAGCAGGGACGGAAATGAAAAACTGTTTTTT

j_call: TRBJ2-2
d_call: TRBD2
clone_size: NA
v_call: TRBV4-3
cdr3_length: 17
cdr3_aa: CASSQEVASGNTGELFF
cdr3_nt: TGCGCCAGCAGCCAAGAAGTGGCTAGCGGTAACACCGGGGAGCTGTTTTTT

j_call: TRBJ2-3
d_call: NA
clone_size: NA
v_call: TRBV5-1
cdr3_length: 14
cdr3_aa: CASSSAASTDTQYF
cdr3_nt: TGCGCCAGCAGCTCGGCAGCTAGCACAGATACGCAGTATTTT

j_call: TRBJ2-3
d_call: NA
clone_size: NA
v_call: TRBV27
cdr3_length: 10
cdr3_aa: CASSEDTQYF
cdr3_nt: TGTGCCAGCTCAGAGGATACGCAGTATTTT

j_call: TRBJ2-7
d_call: NA
clone_size: once
v_call: TRBV4-1
cdr3_length: 16
cdr3_aa: CASSQGGGTLPQQQYF
cdr3_nt: TGCGCCAGCAGCCAAGGAGGGGGGACACTTCCCCAGCAGCAGTACTTC

j_call: TRBJ2-5
d_call: TRBD1
clone_size: NA
v_call: TRBV4-1
cdr3_length: 16
cdr3_aa: CASSQEATGGWETQYF
cdr3_nt: TGCGCCAGCAGCCAAGAGGCAACAGGGGGCTGGGAGACCCAGTACTTC

j_call: TRBJ2-7
d_call: TRBD2
clone_size: NA
v_call: TRBV13
cdr3_length: 15
cdr3_aa: CASRPTSGGAHEQYF
cdr3_nt: TGTGCCAGCAGACCTACTAGCGGGGGGGCCCACGAGCAGTACTTC

j_call: TRBJ1-5
d_call: NA
clone_size: NA
v_call: TRBV21-1
cdr3_length: 15
cdr3_aa: CASSNRGRGFQPQHF
cdr3_nt: TGTGCCAGCAGCAACAGGGGGCGAGGGTTTCAGCCCCAGCATTTT

j_call: TRBJ2-3
d_call: TRBD1
clone_size: NA
v_call: TRBV6-4
cdr3_length: 15
cdr3_aa: CASSPGQGATDTQYF
cdr3_nt: TGTGCCAGCAGTCCCGGACAGGGAGCAACAGATACGCAGTATTTT

j_call: TRBJ1-1
d_call: NA
clone_size: NA
v_call: TRBV7-9
cdr3_length: 15
cdr3_aa: CASSSHRFMNTEAFF
cdr3_nt: TGTGCCAGCAGCTCACACAGGTTCATGAACACTGAAGCTTTCTTT

j_call: TRBJ1-1
d_call: NA
clone_size: NA
v_call: TRBV30
cdr3_length: 12
cdr3_aa: CAWSVAGRETFF
cdr3_nt: TGTGCCTGGAGTGTAGCCGGTAGGGAAACTTTCTTT

j_call: TRBJ1-2
d_call: NA
clone_size: NA
v_call: TRBV7-9
cdr3_length: 13
cdr3_aa: CASSLDGNYGYTF
cdr3_nt: TGTGCCAGCAGCTTGGACGGAAACTATGGCTACACCTTC

j_call: TRBJ2-7
d_call: NA
clone_size: NA
v_call: TRBV28
cdr3_length: 14
cdr3_aa: CASRGSGAAYEQYF
cdr3_nt: TGTGCCAGCAGGGGCTCCGGGGCAGCGTACGAGCAGTACTTC

j_call: TRBJ2-7
d_call: NA
clone_size: once
v_call: TRBV27
cdr3_length: 13
cdr3_aa: CASSPFLGAEQYF
cdr3_nt: TGTGCCAGCAGCCCATTCTTGGGGGCCGAGCAGTACTTC

j_call: TRBJ2-5
d_call: TRBD2
clone_size: NA
v_call: TRBV2
cdr3_length: 18
cdr3_aa: CASSPAVLAGGLLETQYF
cdr3_nt: TGTGCCAGCAGCCCTGCGGTGCTAGCGGGGGGGCTACTGGAGACCCAGTACTTC

j_call: TRBJ1-1
d_call: NA
clone_size: NA
v_call: TRBV15
cdr3_length: 18
cdr3_aa: CATSRDLGQETINTEAFF
cdr3_nt: TGTGCCACCAGTAGAGATTTAGGGCAGGAGACTATTAACACTGAAGCTTTCTTT

j_call: TRBJ1-2
d_call: TRBD1
clone_size: once
v_call: TRBV18
cdr3_length: 16
cdr3_aa: CASSPIRQGANYGYTF
cdr3_nt: TGTGCCAGCTCACCAATAAGACAGGGGGCTAACTATGGCTACACCTTC

j_call: TRBJ1-2
d_call: TRBD1
clone_size: once
v_call: TRBV30
cdr3_length: 14
cdr3_aa: CAWSAGTGPYGYTF
cdr3_nt: TGTGCCTGGAGTGCCGGGACAGGCCCCTATGGCTACACCTTC